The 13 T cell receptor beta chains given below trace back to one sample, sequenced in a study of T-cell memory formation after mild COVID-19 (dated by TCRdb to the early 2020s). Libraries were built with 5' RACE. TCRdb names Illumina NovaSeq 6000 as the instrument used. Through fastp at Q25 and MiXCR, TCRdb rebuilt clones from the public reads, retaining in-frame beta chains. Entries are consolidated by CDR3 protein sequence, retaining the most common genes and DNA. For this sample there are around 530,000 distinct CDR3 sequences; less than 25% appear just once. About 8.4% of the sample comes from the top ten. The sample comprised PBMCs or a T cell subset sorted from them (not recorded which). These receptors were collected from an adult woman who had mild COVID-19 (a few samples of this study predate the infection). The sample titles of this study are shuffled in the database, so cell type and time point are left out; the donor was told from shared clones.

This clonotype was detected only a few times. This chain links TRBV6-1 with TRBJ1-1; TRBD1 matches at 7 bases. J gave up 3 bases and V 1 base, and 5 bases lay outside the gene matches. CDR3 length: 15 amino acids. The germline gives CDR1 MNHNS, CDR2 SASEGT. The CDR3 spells CASSEGEGQYTEAFF. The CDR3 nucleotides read TGTGCCAGCAGTGAAGGGGAGGGACAGTACACTGAAGCTTTCTTT.

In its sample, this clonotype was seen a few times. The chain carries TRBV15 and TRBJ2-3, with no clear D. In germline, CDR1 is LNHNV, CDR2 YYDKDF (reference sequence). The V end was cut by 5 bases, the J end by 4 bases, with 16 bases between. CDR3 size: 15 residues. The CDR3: CATSHALGLADTQYF. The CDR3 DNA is TGTGCCACCAGCCACGCCCTCGGGCTGGCAGATACGCAGTATTTT.

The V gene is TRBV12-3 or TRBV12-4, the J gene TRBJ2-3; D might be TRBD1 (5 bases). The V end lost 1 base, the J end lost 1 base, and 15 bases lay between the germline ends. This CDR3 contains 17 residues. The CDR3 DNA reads TGTGCCAGCAGTTTAGACTCGACAGCTCCGGGCACAGATACGCAGTATTTT. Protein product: CASSLDSTAPGTDTQYF.

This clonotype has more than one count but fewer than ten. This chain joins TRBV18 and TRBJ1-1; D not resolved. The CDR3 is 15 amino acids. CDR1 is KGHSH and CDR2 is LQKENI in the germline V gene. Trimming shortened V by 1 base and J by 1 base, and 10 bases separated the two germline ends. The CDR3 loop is CASSPRGGRNTEAFF. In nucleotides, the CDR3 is TGTGCCAGCTCACCACGGGGTGGGCGGAACACTGAAGCTTTCTTT.

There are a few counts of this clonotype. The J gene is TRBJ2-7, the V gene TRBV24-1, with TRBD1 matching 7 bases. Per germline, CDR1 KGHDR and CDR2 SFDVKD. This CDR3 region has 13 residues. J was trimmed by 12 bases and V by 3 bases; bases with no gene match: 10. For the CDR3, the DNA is TGTGCCACCAGTGATCTTCAGACAGGGCTTCGGTACTTC. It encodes CATSDLQTGLRYF.

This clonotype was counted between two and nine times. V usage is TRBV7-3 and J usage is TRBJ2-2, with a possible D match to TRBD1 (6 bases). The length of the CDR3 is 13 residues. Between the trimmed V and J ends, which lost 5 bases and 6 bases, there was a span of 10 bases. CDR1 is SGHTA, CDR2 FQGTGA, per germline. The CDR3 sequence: CASSEGVAGELFF. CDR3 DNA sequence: TGTGCCAGCAGCGAGGGGGTTGCCGGGGAGCTGTTTTTT.

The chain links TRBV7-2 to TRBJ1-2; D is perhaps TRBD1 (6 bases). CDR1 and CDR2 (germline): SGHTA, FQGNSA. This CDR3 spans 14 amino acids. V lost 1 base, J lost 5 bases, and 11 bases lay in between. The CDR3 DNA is TGTGCCAGCAGCTTAGTCGGGACATTTTATGGCTACACCTTC. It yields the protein CASSLVGTFYGYTF. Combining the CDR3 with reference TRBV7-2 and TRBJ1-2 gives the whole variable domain GAGVSQSPSNKVTEKGKDVELRCDPISGHTALYWYRQSLGQGLEFLIYFQGNSAPDKSGLPSDRFSAERTGGSVSTLTIQRTQQEDSAVYLCASSLVGTFYGYTFGSGTRLTVV.

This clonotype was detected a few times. The CDR3 region is CASSLELGPAYEQYF. The CDR3 DNA is TGTGCCAGCAGCTTAGAGCTAGGTCCGGCCTACGAGCAGTACTTC. The V call is TRBV7-9, the J call TRBJ2-7; unclear D gene. The germline V gene encodes CDR1 SEHNR and CDR2 FQNEAQ (reference sequence). The V end was cut by 1 base, the J end by 2 bases, with 12 bases between. The CDR3 is 15 amino acids. The variable domain in full, with the rest retrieved from reference TRBV7-9 and TRBJ2-7, is DTGVSQNPRHKITKRGQNVTFRCDPISEHNRLYWYRQTLGQGPEFLTYFQNEAQLEKSRLLSDRFSAERPKGSFSTLEIQRTEQGDSAMYLCASSLELGPAYEQYFGPGTRLTVT.

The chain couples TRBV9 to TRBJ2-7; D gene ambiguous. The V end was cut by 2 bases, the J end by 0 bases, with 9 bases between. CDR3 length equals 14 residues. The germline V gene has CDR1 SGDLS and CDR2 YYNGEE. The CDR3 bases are TGTGCCAGCAGCGTTGGGATTTCCTCCTACGAGCAGTACTTC. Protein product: CASSVGISSYEQYF.

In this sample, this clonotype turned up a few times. CDR3 DNA: TGTGCCAGCAGCCAAGATCGGAAACGGGCCAATGTGAGGTCTAATGAAAAACTGTTTTTT. Amino acid sequence: CASSQDRKRANVRSNEKLFF. The chain employs TRBV14 and TRBJ1-4; D uncertain. CDR1 is SGHDN, CDR2 FVKESK, per germline. The CDR3 contains 20 residues. The V gene lost 0 bases and the J gene lost 3 bases, with 23 bases spanning the gap.

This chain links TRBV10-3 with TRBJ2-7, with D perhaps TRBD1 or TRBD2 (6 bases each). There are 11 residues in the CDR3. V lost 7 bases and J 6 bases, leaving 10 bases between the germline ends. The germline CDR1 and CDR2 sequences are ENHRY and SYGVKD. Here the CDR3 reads CAIKGGGEQYF. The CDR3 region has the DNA TGTGCCATCAAGGGGGGAGGCGAGCAGTACTTC.

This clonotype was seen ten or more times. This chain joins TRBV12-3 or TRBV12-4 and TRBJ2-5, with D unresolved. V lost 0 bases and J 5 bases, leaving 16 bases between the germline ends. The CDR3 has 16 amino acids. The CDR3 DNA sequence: TGTGCCAGCAGTTTAGCGCGGTCCCTCCGTCGGGAGACCCAGTACTTC. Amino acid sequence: CASSLARSLRRETQYF.

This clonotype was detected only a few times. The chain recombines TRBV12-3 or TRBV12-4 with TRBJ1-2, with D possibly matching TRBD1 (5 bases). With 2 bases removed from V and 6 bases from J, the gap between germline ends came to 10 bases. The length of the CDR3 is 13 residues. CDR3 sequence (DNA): TGTGCCAGCAGTTTATGGGGGTCCGATGGCTACACCTTC. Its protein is CASSLWGSDGYTF.